The entry below gives a single TCR beta chain sequence along with its context. Its antigen is currently unknown. V lost 0 bases and J lost 5, with 11 bases in between. CDR3 length equals 16 residues. Germline CDR1 and CDR2: MNHNY and SVGAGI (reference sequence). The data derive from a study of vaccination effects on CD4 cells after COVID-19. Sequencing in the ViraFEST assay came after antigen-specific CD4+ T cells had been expanded with viral peptide pools, which were used to stimulate PBMC. The culture ran for approximately 9 days before CD4+ T cells were isolated. Having tested negative for nucleocapsid antibodies, the vaccine recipients showed no prior SARS-CoV-2 infection. Generated by immunoSEQ multiplex PCR, the TCRdb table keeps only in-frame clones and is missing some. In the table there are about 41,000 clones, around 77% of which are singletons.

The sample here was CD4+ T cells from PBMCs cultured with HCoV-NL63 spike peptides, taken before COVID-19 vaccination. The TCR comes from a human donor who received a COVID-19 vaccine. The J gene is TRBJ1-6, the V gene TRBV6-6; D remains unclear. The CDR3 is CASSYSAGGNNSPLHF. Written as DNA, the CDR3 is TGTGCCAGCAGTTACTCGGCAGGTGGAAATAATTCACCCCTCCACTTT.